This T cell receptor (beta chain) was identified in a study of blood T cell repertoires in COVID-19. Study-wide background: Italy, Spain and the United States were the sources of the convalescent and acute COVID-19 samples. T cells, B-cell-depleted T cells, or PBMCs supplied cDNA or gDNA.

Only one count was recorded for this clone. Germline loops: CDR1 SGHTA, CDR2 FQGTGA. The CDR3 extends over 14 amino acids. V lost 0 bases, J lost 8 bases, and 3 bases stayed unmatched. The authors' processing: Amplification of reference gene primers was used by the study to estimate nucleated cell counts. Here immunoSEQ multiplex PCR was the method, and the copy in TCRdb shows in-frame clones only, minus some. The DNA was the basis for D and trimming; V, J and clone size are from that table. This table holds 100,000 or so clones, over 75% found once. The TCR comes from a human donor in a cohort sampled during active COVID-19. The rearrangement uses TRBV7-3 and TRBJ2-3; TRBD2 matches at 9 bases. Input material: peripheral blood. The CDR3 bases are TGTGCCAGCAGCTTAACGCTGCGGGGGGGTACGCAGTATTTT. It encodes CASSLTLRGGTQYF.